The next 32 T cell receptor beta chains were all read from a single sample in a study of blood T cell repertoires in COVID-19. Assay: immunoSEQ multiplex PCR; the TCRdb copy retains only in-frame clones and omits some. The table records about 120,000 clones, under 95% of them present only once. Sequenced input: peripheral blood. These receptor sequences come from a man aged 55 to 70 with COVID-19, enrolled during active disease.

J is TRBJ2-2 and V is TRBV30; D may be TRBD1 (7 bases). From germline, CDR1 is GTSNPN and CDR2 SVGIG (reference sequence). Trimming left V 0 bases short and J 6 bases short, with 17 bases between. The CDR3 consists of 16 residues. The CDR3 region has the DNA TGTGCCTGGAGTGTACTCGGGGGACAGTCGGCCGGGGAGCTGTTTTTT. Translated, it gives CAWSVLGGQSAGELFF.

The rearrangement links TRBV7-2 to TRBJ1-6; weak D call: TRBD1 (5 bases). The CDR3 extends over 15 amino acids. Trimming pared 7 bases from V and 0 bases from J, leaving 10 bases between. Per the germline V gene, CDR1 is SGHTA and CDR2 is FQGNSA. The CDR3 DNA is TGTGCCAGCAAGTTAGACAGCTCCTATAATTCACCCCTCCACTTT. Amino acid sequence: CASKLDSSYNSPLHF.

CDR3 in DNA: TGTGCCACCAGCAGAGGGGGCGGGAGGACTCACGAGACCCAGTACTTC. Residues: CATSRGGGRTHETQYF. The V call is TRBV15, the J call TRBJ2-5, with 8 bases fitting TRBD2. CDR1 is LNHNV, CDR2 YYDKDF, per germline (reference sequence). The CDR3 loop spans 16 amino acids. V lost 1 base to trimming and J lost 5 bases; unmatched junction nucleotides: 9.

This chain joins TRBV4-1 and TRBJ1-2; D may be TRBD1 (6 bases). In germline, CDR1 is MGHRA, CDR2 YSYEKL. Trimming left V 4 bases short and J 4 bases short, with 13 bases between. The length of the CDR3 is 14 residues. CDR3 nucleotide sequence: TGCGCCAGCAGCCGAGAATCCAGGGGCTATGGCTACACCTTC. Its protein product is CASSRESRGYGYTF.

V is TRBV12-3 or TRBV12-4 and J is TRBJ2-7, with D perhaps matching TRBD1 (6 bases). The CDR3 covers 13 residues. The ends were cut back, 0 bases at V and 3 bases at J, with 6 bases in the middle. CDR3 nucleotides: TGTGCCAGCAGTTTAGCGGGACACTACGAGCAGTACTTC. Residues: CASSLAGHYEQYF.

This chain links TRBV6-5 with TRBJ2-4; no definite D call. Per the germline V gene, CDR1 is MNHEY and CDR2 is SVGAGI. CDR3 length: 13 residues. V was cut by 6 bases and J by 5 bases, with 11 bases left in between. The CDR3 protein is CASRLDKENIQYF. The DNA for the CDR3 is TGTGCCAGCAGACTCGACAAGGAAAACATTCAGTACTTC.

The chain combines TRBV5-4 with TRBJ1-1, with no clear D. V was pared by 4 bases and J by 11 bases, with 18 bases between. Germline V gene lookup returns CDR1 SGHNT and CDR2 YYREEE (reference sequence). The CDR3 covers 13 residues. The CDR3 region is CASSPRPGGDAFF. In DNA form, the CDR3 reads TGTGCCAGCAGCCCCCGCCCAGGAGGCGACGCTTTCTTT.

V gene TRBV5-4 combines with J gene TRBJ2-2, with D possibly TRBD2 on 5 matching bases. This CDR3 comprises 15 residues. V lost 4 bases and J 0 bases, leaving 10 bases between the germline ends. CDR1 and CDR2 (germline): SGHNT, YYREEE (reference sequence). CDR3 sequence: CASSLEAANTGELFF. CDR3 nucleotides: TGTGCCAGCAGCCTGGAGGCGGCGAACACCGGGGAGCTGTTTTTT.

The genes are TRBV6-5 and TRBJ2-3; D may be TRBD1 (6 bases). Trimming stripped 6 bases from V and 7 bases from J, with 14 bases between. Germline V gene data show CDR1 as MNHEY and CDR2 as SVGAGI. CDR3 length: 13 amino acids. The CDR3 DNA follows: TGTGCCAGCAGCCCGGACAGCGCGTATACGCAGTATTTT. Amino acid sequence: CASSPDSAYTQYF.

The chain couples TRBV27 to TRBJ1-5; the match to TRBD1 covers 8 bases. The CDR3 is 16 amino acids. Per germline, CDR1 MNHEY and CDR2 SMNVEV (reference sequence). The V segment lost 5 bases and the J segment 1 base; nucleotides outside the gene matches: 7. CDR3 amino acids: CASSLGQGTSNQPQHF. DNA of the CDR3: TGTGCCAGCAGTCTTGGACAGGGTACCAGCAATCAGCCCCAGCATTTT.

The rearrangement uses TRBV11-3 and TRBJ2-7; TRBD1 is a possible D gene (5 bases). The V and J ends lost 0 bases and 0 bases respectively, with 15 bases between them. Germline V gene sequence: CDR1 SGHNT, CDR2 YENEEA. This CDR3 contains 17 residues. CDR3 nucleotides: TGTGCCAGCAGCTTAGATCCAGGGCCTTCATTCTCCTACGAGCAGTACTTC. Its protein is CASSLDPGPSFSYEQYF. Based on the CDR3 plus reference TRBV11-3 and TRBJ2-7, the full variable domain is EAGVVQSPRYKIIEKKQPVAFWCNPISGHNTLYWYLQNLGQGPELLIRYENEEAVDDSQLPKDRFSAERLKGVDSTLKIQPAELGDSAVYLCASSLDPGPSFSYEQYFGPGTRLTVT.

As DNA, the CDR3 is TGTGCCAGCTCTCTGACAGGGAGTTCCGGGGAGCTGTTTTTT. Residues: CASSLTGSSGELFF. The V gene is TRBV18, the J gene TRBJ2-2; 7 bases map to TRBD1. The germline V gene encodes CDR1 KGHSH and CDR2 LQKENI. J was trimmed by 6 bases and V by 6 bases; bases with no gene match: 7. The CDR3 has 14 residues.

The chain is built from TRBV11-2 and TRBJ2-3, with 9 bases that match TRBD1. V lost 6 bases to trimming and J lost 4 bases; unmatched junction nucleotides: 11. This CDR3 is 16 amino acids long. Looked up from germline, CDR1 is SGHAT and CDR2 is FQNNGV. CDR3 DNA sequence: TGTGCCAGCAGATATCGGACAGGGGATAGTTCAGATACGCAGTATTTT. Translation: CASRYRTGDSSDTQYF.

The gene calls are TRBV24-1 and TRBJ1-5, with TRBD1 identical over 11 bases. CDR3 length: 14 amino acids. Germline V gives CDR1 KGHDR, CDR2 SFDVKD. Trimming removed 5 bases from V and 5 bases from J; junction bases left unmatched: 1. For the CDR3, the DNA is TGTGCCACCAGTGTGGGACAGGGGGATCAGCCCCAGCATTTT. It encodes CATSVGQGDQPQHF.

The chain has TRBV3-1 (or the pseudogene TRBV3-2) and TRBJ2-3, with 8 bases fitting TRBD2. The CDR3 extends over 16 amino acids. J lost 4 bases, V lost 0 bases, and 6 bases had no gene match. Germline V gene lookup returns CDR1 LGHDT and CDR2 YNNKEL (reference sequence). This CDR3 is CASSQDGGTSPDTQYF. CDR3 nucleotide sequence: TGTGCCAGCAGCCAAGATGGGGGGACTAGTCCAGATACGCAGTATTTT.

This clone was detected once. CDR3 in amino acids: CALEPGQGLSGELFF. The DNA for the CDR3 is TGTGCCTTGGAACCGGGACAGGGGCTATCGGGGGAGCTGTTTTTT. This chain joins TRBV30 and TRBJ2-2; 10 bases agree with TRBD1. The V segment lost 7 bases and the J segment 8 bases; nucleotides outside the gene matches: 13. Germline V CDR1 and CDR2: GTSNPN, SVGIG (reference sequence). CDR3 length: 15 residues.

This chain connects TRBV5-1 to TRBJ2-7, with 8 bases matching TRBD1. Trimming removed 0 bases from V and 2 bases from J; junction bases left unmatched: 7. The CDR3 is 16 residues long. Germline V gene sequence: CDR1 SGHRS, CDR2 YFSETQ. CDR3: CASSLAGTGPTYEQYF. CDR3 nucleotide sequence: TGCGCCAGCAGCTTGGCCGGGACAGGCCCAACCTACGAGCAGTACTTC.

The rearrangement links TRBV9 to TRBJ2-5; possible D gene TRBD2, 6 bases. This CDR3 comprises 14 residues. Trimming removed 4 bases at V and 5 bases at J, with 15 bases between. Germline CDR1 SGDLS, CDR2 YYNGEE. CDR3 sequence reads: CASSSGASRETQYF. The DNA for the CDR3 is TGTGCCAGCAGCTCGGGAGCTTCCCGGGAGACCCAGTACTTC.

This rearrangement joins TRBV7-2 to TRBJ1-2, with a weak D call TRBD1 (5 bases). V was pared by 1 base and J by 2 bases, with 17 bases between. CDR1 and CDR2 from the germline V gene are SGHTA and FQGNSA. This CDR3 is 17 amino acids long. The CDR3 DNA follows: TGTGCCAGCAGCTTAGGAAGGGGAGGGGTTCGCAACTATGGCTACACCTTC. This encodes CASSLGRGGVRNYGYTF.

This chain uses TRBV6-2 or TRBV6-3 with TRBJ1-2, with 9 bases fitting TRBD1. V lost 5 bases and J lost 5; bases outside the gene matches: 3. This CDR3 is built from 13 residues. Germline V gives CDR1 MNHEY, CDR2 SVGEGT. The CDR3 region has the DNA TGTGCCAGCAGTCGGGGACAGGGATATGGCTACACCTTC. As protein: CASSRGQGYGYTF.

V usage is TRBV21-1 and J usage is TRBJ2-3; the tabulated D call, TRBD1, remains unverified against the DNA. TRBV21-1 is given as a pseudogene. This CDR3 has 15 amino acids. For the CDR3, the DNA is TGTGCCAGCAGTCCTCGCAGGCCCTGCACAGATACGCAGTATTTT. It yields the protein CASSPRRPCTDTQYF.

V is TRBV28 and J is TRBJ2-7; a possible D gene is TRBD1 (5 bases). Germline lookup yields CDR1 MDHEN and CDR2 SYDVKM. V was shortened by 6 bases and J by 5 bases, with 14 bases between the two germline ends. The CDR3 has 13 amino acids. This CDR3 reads CASSPAQGNEQYF. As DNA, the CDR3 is TGTGCCAGCAGCCCCGCTCAGGGCAACGAGCAGTACTTC.

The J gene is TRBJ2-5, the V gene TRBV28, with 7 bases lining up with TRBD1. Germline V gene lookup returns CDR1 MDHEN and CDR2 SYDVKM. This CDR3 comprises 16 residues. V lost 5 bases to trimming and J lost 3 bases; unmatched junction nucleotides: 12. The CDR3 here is CASSPLTGSEKETQYF. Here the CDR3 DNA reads TGTGCCAGCAGTCCGTTGACAGGGTCGGAGAAAGAGACCCAGTACTTC.

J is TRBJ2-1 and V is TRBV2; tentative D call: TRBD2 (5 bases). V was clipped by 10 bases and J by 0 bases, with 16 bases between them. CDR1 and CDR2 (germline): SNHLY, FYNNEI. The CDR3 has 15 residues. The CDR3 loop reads CATPLEDRSYNEQFF. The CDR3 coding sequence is TGTGCCACCCCACTAGAGGACCGCTCCTACAATGAGCAGTTCTTC.

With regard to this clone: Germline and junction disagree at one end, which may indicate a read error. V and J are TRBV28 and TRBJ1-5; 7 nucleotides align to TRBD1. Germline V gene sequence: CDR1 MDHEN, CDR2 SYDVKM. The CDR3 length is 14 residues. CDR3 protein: CASSYSGTVLSQPF. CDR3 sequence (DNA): TGTGCCAGCAGTTATTCCGGGACAGTCCTTTCTCAACCTTTT.

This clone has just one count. The CDR3 DNA is TGTGCCAGCAGCTTAGGGCCCGACTATGGCTACACCTTC. Its protein product is CASSLGPDYGYTF. V and J are TRBV11-3 and TRBJ1-2; D is undetermined. Trimming left V 1 base short and J 3 bases short, with 6 bases between. The CDR3 totals 13 residues. Germline CDR1 is SGHNT and CDR2 is YENEEA.

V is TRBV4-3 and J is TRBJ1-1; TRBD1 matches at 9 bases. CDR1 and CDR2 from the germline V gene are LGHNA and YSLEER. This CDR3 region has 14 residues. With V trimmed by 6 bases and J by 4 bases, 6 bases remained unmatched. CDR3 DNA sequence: TGCGCCAGCAGTCCTACAGGGGGCCCCACTGAAGCTTTCTTT. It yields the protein CASSPTGGPTEAFF.

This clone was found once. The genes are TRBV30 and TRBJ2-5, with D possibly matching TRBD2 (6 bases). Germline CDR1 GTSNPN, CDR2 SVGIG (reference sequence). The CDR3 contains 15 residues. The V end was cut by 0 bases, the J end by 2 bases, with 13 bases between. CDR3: CAWSVRSGPQETQYF. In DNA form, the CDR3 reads TGTGCCTGGAGTGTACGGAGCGGGCCGCAAGAGACCCAGTACTTC.

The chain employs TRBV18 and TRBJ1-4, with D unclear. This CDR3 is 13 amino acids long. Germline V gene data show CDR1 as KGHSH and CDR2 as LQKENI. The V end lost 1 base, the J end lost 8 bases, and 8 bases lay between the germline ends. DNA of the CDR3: TGTGCCAGCTCACCACAGACAAGGGAAAAACTGTTTTTT. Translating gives CASSPQTREKLFF. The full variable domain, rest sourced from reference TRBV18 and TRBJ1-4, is NAGVMQNPRHLVRRRGQEARLRCSPMKGHSHVYWYRQLPEEGLKFMVYLQKENIIDESGMPKERFSAEFPKEGPSILRIQQVVRGDSAAYFCASSPQTREKLFFGSGTQLSVL.

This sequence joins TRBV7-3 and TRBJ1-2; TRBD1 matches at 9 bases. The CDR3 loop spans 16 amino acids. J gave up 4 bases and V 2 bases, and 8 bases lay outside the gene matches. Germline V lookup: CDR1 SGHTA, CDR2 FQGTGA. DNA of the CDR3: TGTGCCAGCAGCTTAGGCTTCTGGACAGGGGTCTATGGCTACACCTTC. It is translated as CASSLGFWTGVYGYTF.

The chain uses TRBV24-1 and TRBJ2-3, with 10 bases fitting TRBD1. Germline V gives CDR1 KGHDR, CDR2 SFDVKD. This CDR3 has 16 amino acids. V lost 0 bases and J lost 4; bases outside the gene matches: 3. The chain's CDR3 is CATSDLGQGGPDTQYF. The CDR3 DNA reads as TGTGCCACCAGTGATTTGGGACAGGGGGGCCCAGATACGCAGTATTTT.

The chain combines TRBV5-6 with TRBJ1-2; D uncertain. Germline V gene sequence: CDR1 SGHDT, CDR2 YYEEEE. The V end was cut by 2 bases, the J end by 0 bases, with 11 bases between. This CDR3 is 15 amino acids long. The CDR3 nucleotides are TGTGCCAGCAGCTTTGAGGGCCTTCCTAACTATGGCTACACCTTC. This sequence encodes CASSFEGLPNYGYTF.